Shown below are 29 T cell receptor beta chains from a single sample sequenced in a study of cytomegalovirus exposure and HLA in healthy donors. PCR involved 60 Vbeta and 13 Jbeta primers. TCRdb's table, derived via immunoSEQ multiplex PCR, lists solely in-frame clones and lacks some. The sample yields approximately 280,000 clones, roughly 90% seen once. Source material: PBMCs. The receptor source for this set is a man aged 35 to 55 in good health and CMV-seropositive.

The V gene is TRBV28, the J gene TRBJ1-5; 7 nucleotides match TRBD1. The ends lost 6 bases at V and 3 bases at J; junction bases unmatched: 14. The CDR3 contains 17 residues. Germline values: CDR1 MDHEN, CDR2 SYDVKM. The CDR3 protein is CASSPTRDRGPNQPQHF. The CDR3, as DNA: TGTGCCAGCAGCCCAACCCGGGACAGAGGCCCCAATCAGCCCCAGCATTTT.

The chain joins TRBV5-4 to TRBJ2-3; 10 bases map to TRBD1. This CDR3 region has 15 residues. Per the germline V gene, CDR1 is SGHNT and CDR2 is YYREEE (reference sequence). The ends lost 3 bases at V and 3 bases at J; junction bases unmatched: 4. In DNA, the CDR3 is TGTGCCAGCAGCTCCGGACAGGGGGGGACAGATACGCAGTATTTT. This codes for CASSSGQGGTDTQYF.

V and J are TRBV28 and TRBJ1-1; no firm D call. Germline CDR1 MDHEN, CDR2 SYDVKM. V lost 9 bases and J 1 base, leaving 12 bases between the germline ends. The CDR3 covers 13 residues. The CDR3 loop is CASGPRKNTEAFF. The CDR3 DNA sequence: TGTGCCAGTGGGCCAAGGAAGAACACTGAAGCTTTCTTT.

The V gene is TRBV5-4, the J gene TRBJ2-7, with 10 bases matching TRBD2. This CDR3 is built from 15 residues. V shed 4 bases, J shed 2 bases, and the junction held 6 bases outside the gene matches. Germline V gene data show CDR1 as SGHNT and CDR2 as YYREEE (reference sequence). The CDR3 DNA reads TGTGCCAGCAGCAATTTAGCGGGAGGCCCCTACGAGCAGTACTTC. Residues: CASSNLAGGPYEQYF.

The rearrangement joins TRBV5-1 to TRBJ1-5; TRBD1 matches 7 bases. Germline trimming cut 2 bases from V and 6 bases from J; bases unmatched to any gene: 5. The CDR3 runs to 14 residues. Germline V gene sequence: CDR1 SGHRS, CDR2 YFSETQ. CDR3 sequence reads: CASSLEGAGQPQHF. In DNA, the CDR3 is TGCGCCAGCAGCTTAGAGGGGGCAGGTCAGCCCCAGCATTTT.

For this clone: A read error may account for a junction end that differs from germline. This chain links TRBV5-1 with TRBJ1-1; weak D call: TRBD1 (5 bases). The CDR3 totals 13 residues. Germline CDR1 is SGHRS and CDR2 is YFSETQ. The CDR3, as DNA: TGCGCCAGCAGCTTGGAGGGGAACCCTGAAGCTTTCTTT. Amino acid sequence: CASSLEGNPEAFF. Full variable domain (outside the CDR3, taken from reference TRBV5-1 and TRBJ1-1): KAGVTQTPRYLIKTRGQQVTLSCSPISGHRSVSWYQQTPGQGLQFLFEYFSETQRNKGNFPGRFSGRQFSNSRSEMNVSTLELGDSALYLCASSLEGNPEAFFGQGTRLTVV.

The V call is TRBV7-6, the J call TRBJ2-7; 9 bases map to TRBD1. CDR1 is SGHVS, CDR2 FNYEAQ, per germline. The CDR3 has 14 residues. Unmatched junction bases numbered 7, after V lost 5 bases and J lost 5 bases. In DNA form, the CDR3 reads TGTGCCAGCAGCACCGGGACAGGGTTACACGAGCAGTACTTC. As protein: CASSTGTGLHEQYF.

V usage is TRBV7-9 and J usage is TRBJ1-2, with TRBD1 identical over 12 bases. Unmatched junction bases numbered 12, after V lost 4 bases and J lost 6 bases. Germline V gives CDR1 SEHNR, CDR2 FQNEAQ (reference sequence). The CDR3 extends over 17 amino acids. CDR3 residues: CASSSPRGQGAIHGYTF. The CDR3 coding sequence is TGTGCCAGCAGCTCACCTAGGGGACAGGGGGCCATTCATGGCTACACCTTC.

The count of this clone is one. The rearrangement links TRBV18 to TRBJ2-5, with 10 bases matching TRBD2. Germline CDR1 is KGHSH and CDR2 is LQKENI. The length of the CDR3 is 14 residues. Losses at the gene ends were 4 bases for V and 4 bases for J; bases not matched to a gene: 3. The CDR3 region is CASSQIAGGETQYF. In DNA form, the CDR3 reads TGTGCCAGCTCACAGATAGCGGGGGGAGAGACCCAGTACTTC.

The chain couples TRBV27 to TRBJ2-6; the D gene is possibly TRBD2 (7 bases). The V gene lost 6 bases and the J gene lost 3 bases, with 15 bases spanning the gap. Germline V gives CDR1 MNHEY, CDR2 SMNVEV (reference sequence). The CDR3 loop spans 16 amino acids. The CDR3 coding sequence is TGTGCCAGCAGGACCCCGGGGGGCGTTGGGGCCAACGTCCTGACTTTC. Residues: CASRTPGGVGANVLTF.

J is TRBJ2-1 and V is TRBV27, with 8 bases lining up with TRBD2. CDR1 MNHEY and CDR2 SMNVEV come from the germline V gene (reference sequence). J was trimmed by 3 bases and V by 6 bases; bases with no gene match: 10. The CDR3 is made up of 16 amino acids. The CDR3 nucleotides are TGTGCCAGCAGCCAGGACCCGGGACTAGTCTACAATGAGCAGTTCTTC. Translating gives CASSQDPGLVYNEQFF.

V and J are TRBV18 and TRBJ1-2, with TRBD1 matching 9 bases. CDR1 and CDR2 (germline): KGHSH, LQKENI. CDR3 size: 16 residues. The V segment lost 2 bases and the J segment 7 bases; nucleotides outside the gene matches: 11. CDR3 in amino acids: CASSPSSPGTGLGYTF. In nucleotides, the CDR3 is TGTGCCAGCTCACCATCCTCTCCCGGGACAGGGCTTGGCTACACCTTC.

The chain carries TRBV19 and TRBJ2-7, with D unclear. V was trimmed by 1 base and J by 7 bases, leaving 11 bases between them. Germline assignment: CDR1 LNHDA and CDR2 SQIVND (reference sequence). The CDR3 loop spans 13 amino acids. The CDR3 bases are TGTGCCAGTAGTATAGTTATCGAGGATGAGCAGTACTTC. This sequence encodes CASSIVIEDEQYF.

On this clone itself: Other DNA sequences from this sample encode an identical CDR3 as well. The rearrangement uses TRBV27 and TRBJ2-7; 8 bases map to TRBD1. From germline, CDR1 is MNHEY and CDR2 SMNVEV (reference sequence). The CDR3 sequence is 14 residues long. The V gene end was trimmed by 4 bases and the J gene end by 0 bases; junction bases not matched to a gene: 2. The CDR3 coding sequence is TGTGCCAGCAGTTGGACAGGGAGCTCCTACGAGCAGTACTTC. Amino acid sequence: CASSWTGSSYEQYF.

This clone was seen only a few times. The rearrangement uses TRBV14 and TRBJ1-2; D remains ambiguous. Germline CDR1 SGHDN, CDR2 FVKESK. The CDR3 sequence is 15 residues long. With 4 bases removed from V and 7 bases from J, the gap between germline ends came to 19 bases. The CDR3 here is CASSPFSGGNGGYTF. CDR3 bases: TGTGCCAGCAGCCCCTTCAGCGGCGGGAACGGTGGCTACACCTTC.

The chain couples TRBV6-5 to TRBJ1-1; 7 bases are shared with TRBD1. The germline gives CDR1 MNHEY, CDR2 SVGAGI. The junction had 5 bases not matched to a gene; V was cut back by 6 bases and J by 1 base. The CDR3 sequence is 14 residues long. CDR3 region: CASRKTGKNTEAFF. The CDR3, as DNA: TGTGCCAGCAGAAAGACAGGGAAGAACACTGAAGCTTTCTTT.

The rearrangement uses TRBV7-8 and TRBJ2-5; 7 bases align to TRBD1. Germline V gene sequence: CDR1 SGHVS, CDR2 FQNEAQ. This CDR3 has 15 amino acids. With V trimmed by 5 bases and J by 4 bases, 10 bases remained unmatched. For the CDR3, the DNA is TGTGCCAGCAGCACCCGACAGGGAAGGGCAGAGACCCAGTACTTC. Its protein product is CASSTRQGRAETQYF.

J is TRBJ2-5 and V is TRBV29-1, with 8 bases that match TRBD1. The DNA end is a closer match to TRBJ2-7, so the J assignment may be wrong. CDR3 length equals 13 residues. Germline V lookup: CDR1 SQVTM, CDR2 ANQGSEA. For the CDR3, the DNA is TGCAGCGTTGTTAGGACAGGGTCCTACGAGCAGTACTTC. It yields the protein CSVVRTGSYEQYF.

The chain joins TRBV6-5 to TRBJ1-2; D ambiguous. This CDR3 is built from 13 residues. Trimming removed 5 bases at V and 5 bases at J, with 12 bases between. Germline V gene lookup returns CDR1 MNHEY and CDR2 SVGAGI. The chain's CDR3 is CASSREFEYGYTF. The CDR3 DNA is TGTGCCAGCAGTCGGGAGTTTGAGTATGGCTACACCTTC.

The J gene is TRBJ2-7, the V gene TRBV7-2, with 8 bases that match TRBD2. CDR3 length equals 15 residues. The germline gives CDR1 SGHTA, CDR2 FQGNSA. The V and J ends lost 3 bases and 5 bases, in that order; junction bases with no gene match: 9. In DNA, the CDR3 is TGTGCCAGCAGCTTGGGACTAGTCATTGGAGACGAGCAGTACTTC. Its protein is CASSLGLVIGDEQYF.

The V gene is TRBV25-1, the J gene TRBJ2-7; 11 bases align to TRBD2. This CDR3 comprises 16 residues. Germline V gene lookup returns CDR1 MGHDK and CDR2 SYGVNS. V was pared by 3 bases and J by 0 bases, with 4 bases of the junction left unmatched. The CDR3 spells CASSDLAGGSSYEQYF. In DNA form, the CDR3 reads TGTGCCAGCAGTGACTTAGCGGGAGGGAGCTCCTACGAGCAGTACTTC.

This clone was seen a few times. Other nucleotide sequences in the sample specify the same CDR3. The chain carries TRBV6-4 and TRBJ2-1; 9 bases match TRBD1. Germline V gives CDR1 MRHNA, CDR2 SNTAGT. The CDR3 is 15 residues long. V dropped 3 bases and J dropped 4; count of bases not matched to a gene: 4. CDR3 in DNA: TGTGCCAGCAGTGAATTTGGGACAGGGTACAATGAGCAGTTCTTC. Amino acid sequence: CASSEFGTGYNEQFF.

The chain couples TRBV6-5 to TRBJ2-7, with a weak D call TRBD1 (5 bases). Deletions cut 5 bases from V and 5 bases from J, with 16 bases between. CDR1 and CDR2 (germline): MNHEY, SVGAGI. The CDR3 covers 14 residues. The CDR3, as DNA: TGTGCCAGCAGTCGACAGCCCAGTGGCGACGAGCAGTACTTC. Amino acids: CASSRQPSGDEQYF.

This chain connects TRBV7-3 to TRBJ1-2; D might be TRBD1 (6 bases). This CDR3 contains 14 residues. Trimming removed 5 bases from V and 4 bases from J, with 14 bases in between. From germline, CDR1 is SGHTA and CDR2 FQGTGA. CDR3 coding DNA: TGTGCCAGCAGCCCAGGGGACACCAGCTATGGCTACACCTTC. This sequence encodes CASSPGDTSYGYTF.

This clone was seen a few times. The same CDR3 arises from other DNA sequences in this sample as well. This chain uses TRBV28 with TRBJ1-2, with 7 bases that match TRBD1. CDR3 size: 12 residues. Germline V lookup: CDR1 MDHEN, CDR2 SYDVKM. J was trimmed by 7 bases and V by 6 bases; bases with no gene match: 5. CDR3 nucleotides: TGTGCCAGCAGCTCAGGGGGACGTGGCTACACCTTC. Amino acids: CASSSGGRGYTF.

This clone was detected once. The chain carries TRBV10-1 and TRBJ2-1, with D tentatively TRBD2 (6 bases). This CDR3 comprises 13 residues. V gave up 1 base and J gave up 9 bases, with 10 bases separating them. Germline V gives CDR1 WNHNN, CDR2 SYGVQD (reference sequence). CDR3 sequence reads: CASSEYGGGEQFF. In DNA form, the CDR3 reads TGCGCCAGCAGTGAGTATGGGGGAGGTGAGCAGTTCTTC.

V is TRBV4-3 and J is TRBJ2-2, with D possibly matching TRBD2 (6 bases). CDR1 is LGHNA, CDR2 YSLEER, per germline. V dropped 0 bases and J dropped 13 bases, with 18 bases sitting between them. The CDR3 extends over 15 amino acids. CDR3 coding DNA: TGCGCCAGCAGCCAAGAGAGACTAGTAGGGTTCGGGCTGTTTTTT. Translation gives CASSQERLVGFGLFF.

CDR3 bases: TGTGCCAGCAGTGAAGCCGGGACACTGAACACCGGGGAGCTGTTTTTT. Translated: CASSEAGTLNTGELFF. The gene calls are TRBV2 and TRBJ2-2; D is possibly TRBD1 (6 bases). The CDR3 has 16 residues. Germline V gene data show CDR1 as SNHLY and CDR2 as FYNNEI. Trimming removed 0 bases from V and 1 base from J, with 9 bases in between.

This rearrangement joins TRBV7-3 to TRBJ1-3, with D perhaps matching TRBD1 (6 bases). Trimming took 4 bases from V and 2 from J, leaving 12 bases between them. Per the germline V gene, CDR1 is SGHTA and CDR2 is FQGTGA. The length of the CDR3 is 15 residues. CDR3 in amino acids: CASSSTGTTGNTIYF. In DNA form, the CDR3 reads TGTGCCAGCAGCTCTACAGGGACCACTGGAAACACCATATATTTT. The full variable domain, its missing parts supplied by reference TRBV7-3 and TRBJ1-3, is GAGVSQTPSNKVTEKGKYVELRCDPISGHTALYWYRQSLGQGPEFLIYFQGTGAADDSGLPNDRFFAVRPEGSVSTLKIQRTERGDSAVYLCASSSTGTTGNTIYFGEGSWLTVV.